The clone carrying this TCR beta chain has ten or more counts. Its antigen is unknown. V gave up 3 bases and J gave up 7 bases; unmatched junction bases: 8. The CDR3 covers 14 residues. The source of the sample is a study of neurological immune-mediated disorders. TCRdb analysed the 5' RACE reads with MiXCR anew, one entry per CDR3 protein. This sample has fewer than 40,000 distinct CDR3 sequences, with approximately 4.5% found just once. Study-level points and caveats: Across subjects, expanded clones had no CDR3 amino acid sequences in common, pointing to private repertoires in all groups.

This sequence joins TRBV12-3 or TRBV12-4 and TRBJ2-7; 8 positions match TRBD2. The sequenced material came from PBMCs. The receptor comes from a man between 18 and 29 years old in good health. CDR3 amino acids: CASSLLAGAGEQYF. In DNA form, the CDR3 reads TGTGCCAGCAGTTTGCTAGCGGGCGCCGGAGAGCAGTACTTC.